The 6 T cell receptor beta chains below were found in one sample sequenced in a study of blood T cell repertoires in COVID-19. Generated by immunoSEQ multiplex PCR, the TCRdb table keeps only in-frame clones and is missing some. The repertoire holds about 200,000 clones, with 85% as singletons. The sequenced sample consisted of peripheral blood. These receptors all come from a man between 60 and 70 years old with COVID-19, enrolled during active disease.

In DNA, the CDR3 is TGTGCCAGCAGTCCCTCAACAGGGGTAGAAGGAAACACCATATATTTT. It translates to CASSPSTGVEGNTIYF. V usage is TRBV27 and J usage is TRBJ1-3, with TRBD1 matching over 7 bases. V lost 5 bases and J lost 4; bases outside the gene matches: 11. CDR1 MNHEY and CDR2 SMNVEV come from the germline V gene (reference sequence). The length of the CDR3 is 16 residues.

The chain carries TRBV4-1 and TRBJ1-3; D remains ambiguous. The CDR3 covers 15 residues. Germline V gene data show CDR1 as MGHRA and CDR2 as YSYEKL. V was trimmed by 0 bases and J by 3 bases, leaving 9 bases between them. CDR3 sequence (DNA): TGCGCCAGCAGCCAAGACAGAGGAAGTGGAAACACCATATATTTT. It specifies CASSQDRGSGNTIYF.

The chain combines TRBV6-5 with TRBJ1-1, with D uncertain. Germline-derived CDR1 and CDR2 are MNHEY and SVGAGI. The CDR3 extends over 13 amino acids. Trimming removed 2 bases from V and 7 bases from J, with 11 bases in between. The CDR3 sequence: CASSYKLGDEAFF. DNA for the CDR3: TGTGCCAGCAGTTACAAACTCGGGGATGAAGCTTTCTTT.

V is TRBV9 and J is TRBJ2-2, with D possibly matching TRBD1 (5 bases). V lost 4 bases to trimming and J lost 4 bases, with 14 bases between them. Germline assignment: CDR1 SGDLS and CDR2 YYNGEE. CDR3 length: 15 residues. For the CDR3, the DNA is TGTGCCAGCAGCCCCACCCAAGGGGCCACCGGGGAGCTGTTTTTT. This gives the protein CASSPTQGATGELFF.

This clone was observed many times. The chain combines TRBV5-1 with TRBJ1-1; TRBD1 aligns across 9 bases. The CDR3 runs 14 residues. Germline assignment: CDR1 SGHRS and CDR2 YFSETQ. V was clipped by 6 bases and J by 1 base; unmatched bases: 4. CDR3 protein: CASTLTGGNTEAFF. CDR3 coding DNA: TGCGCCAGCACCCTGACAGGGGGGAACACTGAAGCTTTCTTT.

The chain is built from TRBV6-4 and TRBJ2-1; D may be TRBD1 (6 bases). CDR3 length: 15 amino acids. Germline assignment: CDR1 MRHNA and CDR2 SNTAGT. V was cut by 3 bases and J by 3 bases, with 12 bases left in between. The CDR3 region is CASSEGAAVYNEQFF. The CDR3 DNA follows: TGTGCCAGCAGTGAGGGGGCCGCGGTCTACAATGAGCAGTTCTTC.